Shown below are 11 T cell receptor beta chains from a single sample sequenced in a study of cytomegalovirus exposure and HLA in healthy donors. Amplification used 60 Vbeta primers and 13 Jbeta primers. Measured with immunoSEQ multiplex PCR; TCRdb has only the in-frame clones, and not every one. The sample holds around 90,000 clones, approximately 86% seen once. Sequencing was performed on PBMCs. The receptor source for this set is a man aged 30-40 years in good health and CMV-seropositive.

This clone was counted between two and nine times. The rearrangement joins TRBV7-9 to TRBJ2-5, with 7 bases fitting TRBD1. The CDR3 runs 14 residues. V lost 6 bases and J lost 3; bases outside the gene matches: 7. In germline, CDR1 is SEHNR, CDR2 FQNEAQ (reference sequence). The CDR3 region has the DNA TGTGCCAGCAGAGCGACAGGGCCGAAAGAGACCCAGTACTTC. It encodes CASRATGPKETQYF.

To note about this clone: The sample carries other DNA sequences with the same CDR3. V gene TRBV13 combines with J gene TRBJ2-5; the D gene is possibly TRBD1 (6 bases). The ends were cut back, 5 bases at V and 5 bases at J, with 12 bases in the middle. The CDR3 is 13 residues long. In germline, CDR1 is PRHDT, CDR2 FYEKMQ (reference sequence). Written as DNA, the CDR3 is TGTGCCAGCAGCCTCAGGGGAAGGGAGACCCAGTACTTC. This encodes CASSLRGRETQYF.

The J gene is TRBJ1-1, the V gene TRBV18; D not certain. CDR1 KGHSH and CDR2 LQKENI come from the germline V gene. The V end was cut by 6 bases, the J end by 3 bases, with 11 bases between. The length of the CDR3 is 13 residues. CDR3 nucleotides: TGTGCCAGCTCCCCCCTTGAGGACACTGAAGCTTTCTTT. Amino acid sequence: CASSPLEDTEAFF.

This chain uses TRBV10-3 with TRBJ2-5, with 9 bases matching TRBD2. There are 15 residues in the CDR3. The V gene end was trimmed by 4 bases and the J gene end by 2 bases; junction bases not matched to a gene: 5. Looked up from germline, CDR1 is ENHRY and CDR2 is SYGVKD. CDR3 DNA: TGTGCCATCAGTGTAGGACTAGCGAGACAAGAGACCCAGTACTTC. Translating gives CAISVGLARQETQYF.

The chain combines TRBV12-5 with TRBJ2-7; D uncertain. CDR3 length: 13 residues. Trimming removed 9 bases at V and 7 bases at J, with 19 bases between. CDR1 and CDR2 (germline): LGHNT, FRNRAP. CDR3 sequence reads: CASSGGPHWEQYF. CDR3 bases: TGTGCTAGCTCAGGTGGGCCCCATTGGGAGCAGTACTTC.

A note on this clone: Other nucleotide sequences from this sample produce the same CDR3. The CDR3 protein is CASSVVPDSNQPQHF. For the CDR3, the DNA is TGTGCCAGCAGCGTAGTTCCAGATAGCAATCAGCCCCAGCATTTT. The rearrangement joins TRBV9 to TRBJ1-5; D unclear. The CDR3 length is 15 residues. Between the trimmed V and J ends, which lost 0 bases and 0 bases, there was a span of 7 bases. Germline V gene lookup returns CDR1 SGDLS and CDR2 YYNGEE.

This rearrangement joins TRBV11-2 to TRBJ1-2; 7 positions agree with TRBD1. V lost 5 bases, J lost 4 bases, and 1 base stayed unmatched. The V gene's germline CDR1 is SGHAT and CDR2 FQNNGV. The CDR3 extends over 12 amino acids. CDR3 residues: CASSRDSYGYTF. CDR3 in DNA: TGTGCCAGCAGCCGGGACAGCTATGGCTACACCTTC.

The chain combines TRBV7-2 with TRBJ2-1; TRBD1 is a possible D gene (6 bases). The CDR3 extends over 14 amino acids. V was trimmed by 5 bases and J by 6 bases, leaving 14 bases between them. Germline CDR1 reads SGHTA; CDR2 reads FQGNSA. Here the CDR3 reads CASSVAGTPNEQFF. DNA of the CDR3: TGTGCCAGCAGCGTCGCCGGGACACCCAATGAGCAGTTCTTC. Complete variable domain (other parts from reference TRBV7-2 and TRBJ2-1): GAGVSQSPSNKVTEKGKDVELRCDPISGHTALYWYRQSLGQGLEFLIYFQGNSAPDKSGLPSDRFSAERTGGSVSTLTIQRTQQEDSAVYLCASSVAGTPNEQFFGPGTRLTVL.

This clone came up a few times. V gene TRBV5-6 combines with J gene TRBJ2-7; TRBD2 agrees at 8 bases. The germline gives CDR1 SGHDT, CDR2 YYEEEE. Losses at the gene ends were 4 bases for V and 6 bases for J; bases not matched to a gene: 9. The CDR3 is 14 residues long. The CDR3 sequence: CASSPHRAGGEQYF. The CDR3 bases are TGTGCCAGCAGCCCCCATCGGGCGGGAGGCGAGCAGTACTTC.

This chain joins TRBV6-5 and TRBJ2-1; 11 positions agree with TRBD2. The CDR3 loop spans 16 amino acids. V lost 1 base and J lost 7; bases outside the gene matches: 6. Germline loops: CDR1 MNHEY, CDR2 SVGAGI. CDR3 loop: CASSYLTSGSWNEQFF. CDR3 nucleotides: TGTGCCAGCAGTTACTTAACTAGCGGGAGTTGGAATGAGCAGTTCTTC.

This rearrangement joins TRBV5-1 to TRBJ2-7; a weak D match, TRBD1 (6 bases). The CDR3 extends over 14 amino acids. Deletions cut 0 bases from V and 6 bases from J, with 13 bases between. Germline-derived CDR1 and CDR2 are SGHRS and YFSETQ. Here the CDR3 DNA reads TGCGCCAGCAGCTTGGGTGCAGGGGTGGTCGAGCAGTACTTC. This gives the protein CASSLGAGVVEQYF.